The T cell receptor (beta chain) under discussion was sequenced for a study of CD8+CD57+ T cells in acquired aplastic anemia (dated by TCRdb to 2017 to 2018). General notes on the study: Extracted DNA from sorted CD4+ and CD8+ cells averaged around 3.3 ug, ranging from about 0.2 to 30 ug. A CD8+CD57+ expansion meant a frequency higher than the mean frequency seen in healthy subjects.

Profiling of TCR beta VDJ combinations and CDR3 sequences used genomic DNA as the template. TCR repertoire sequencing was run on an Illumina HiSeq 2000. The original methods were these. Repertoires were assessed using TRBV/TRBJ rearrangement plots, CDR3 size and DJ length profiles, and Simpson's diversity index. The immunodominant clone was defined as the most abundant DNA sequence in deep sequencing data. CDR3 amino acid sequences were screened for sharing across subjects and compared with published repertoires and the VDJdb database. TCRdb reanalyzed the raw reads on its own, using fastp at Q25 for trimming and MiXCR for clone calling, and kept in-frame beta chains. Entries are consolidated by CDR3 protein sequence, retaining the most common genes and DNA. TCRdb, not the original authors, processed these V and J calls. The sample yields over 250,000 distinct CDR3 sequences; roughly 53% were counted once. The ten largest clones capture under 1.5% of the sample.

Deletion took 4 bases off V and 1 base off J, with a span of 16 bases between the germline ends. CDR1 and CDR2, looked up from the germline V gene (reference sequence), are DFQATT and SNEGSKA. The CDR3 holds 15 amino acids from the cysteine to the phenylalanine. The sequence is cut down to CDR3 DNA, 45 bases in frame from base 1. Overall results and qualifications from the work: CD8+ Simpson's diversity did not differ significantly between patients and healthy controls (P=0.060). Twenty-nine CD8+ CDR3 sequences were found in both patients and controls but appeared to be highly expressed in patients and within the immunodominant clones of the patients.

The patients picked for sequencing were ones in whom flow cytometry had shown an expansion of CD8+CD57+ cells. Severe acquired aplastic anemia was diagnosed in all patients according to International Study of Aplastic Anemia and Agranulocytosis and Camitta criteria. No patient had received any therapy when blood was sampled. TCR repertoires of sorted CD4+ and CD8+ blood T cells from severe aplastic anemia patients and healthy subjects were deep-sequenced in the study. Patients were enrolled in the USA under clinicaltrials.gov protocols 00001620, 01623167, 00001397, 00071045, 00081523 and 00961064. Ficoll-Paque density gradient centrifugation was used to isolate peripheral blood mononuclear cells. Before DNA extraction, CD4+ and CD8+ T cells were sorted by FACS or by magnetic beads. A word on this clonotype: Its binding antigen is unknown. No quality values exist for individual bases; no much larger clone is one base distant.

The chain joins TRBV20-1 to TRBJ2-5; the D segment is perhaps TRBD1 or TRBD2, each sharing 6 matched bases. This clonotype was sampled from a human donor with aplastic anemia. Input material: sorted CD4+, CD8+, or CD8+CD57+ T cells (not recorded which) from PBMCs. The sequence in DNA is TGCAGTGCTACCCCGGGAGAGGGGGGCCAAGAGACCCAGTACTTC. The translation is CSATPGEGGQETQYF.